This passage covers 2 T cell receptor beta chains from one sample sequenced in a study of control samples from healthy donors and cancer patients. Sequencing was performed with immunoSEQ multiplex PCR; in TCRdb, only in-frame clones are kept and a portion is missing. The sample has some 82,000 clones, around 84% seen once; the top ten hold 9.5% to 13%. Sequenced: PBMCs. All receptors derive from a man aged 55 to 70 with head and neck cancer.

The chain couples TRBV28 to TRBJ1-2; tentative D call: TRBD1 (6 bases). This CDR3 is 15 amino acids long. The ends were cut back, 5 bases at V and 3 bases at J, with 16 bases in the middle. The germline V gene has CDR1 MDHEN and CDR2 SYDVKM. This CDR3 reads CASSETRTAHYGYTF. The CDR3 DNA is TGTGCCAGCAGTGAAACGCGGACAGCCCACTATGGCTACACCTTC.

The chain combines TRBV5-4 with TRBJ1-3; D perhaps matches TRBD1 (6 bases). CDR1 SGHNT and CDR2 YYREEE come from the germline V gene (reference sequence). This CDR3 contains 16 residues. The ends were cut back, 1 base at V and 2 bases at J, with 13 bases in the middle. This CDR3 reads CASSLSGPGAGNTIYF. DNA of the CDR3: TGTGCCAGCAGCTTGTCCGGGCCAGGGGCTGGAAACACCATATATTTT. The full variable domain, rest sourced from reference TRBV5-4 and TRBJ1-3, is ETGVTQSPTHLIKTRGQQVTLRCSSQSGHNTVSWYQQALGQGPQFIFQYYREEENGRGNFPPRFSGLQFPNYSSELNVNALELDDSALYLCASSLSGPGAGNTIYFGEGSWLTVV.